This T cell receptor beta chain was identified during a study of read filtering for tumor transcriptome and immune sequencing. From roughly 0.4 ug of RNA, a library with molecular barcoded alpha/delta and beta/gamma adaptors was made. TCRdb analysed the reads with MiXCR anew, one entry per CDR3 protein. The sample comprises 100,000 to 150,000 distinct CDR3 sequences, about 12% of which are singletons, and 7.5% to 9.5% rests with the top ten. This clonotype was counted at least ten times. Germline V gene data show CDR1 as DFQATT and CDR2 as SNEGSKA (reference sequence). The CDR3 covers 16 residues. V dropped 0 bases and J dropped 8 bases, with 22 bases sitting between them.

The sequence was collected from a donor over 35 with multiple myeloma. The sample consisted of a population of CD138-negative cells sorted from bone marrow. The chain joins TRBV20-1 to TRBJ2-5; D not certain. The CDR3 reads CSARDEGYGPTLTQYF. In DNA, the CDR3 is TGCAGTGCTAGAGATGAAGGGTACGGCCCCACGCTAACCCAGTACTTC.